This T cell receptor beta chain was retrieved from a study of CD8+CD57+ T cells in acquired aplastic anemia (dated by TCRdb to the late 2010s). As for the study more broadly: DNA extracted from sorted CD4+ and CD8+ cells had a mean of 3.2 ug, with a range of about 0.19 to 27.4 ug. For healthy donor samples, the average read count was around 10 million for CD4+ cells and 11 million to 14 million for CD8+ cells.

The investigation overall reported the following: Approximately 31 CD8+ CDR3 sequences were found in both patients and controls but appeared to be highly expressed in patients and within the immunodominant clones of the patients. Patients and healthy controls showed no significant difference in CD8+ Simpson's diversity (P=0.060).

Remarks on this clonotype: The antigen it binds to is not known. A much larger clone sits a single nucleotide away, making a read error possible.

In this study, sorted CD4+ and CD8+ T cells from the blood of healthy subjects and of severe aplastic anemia patients had their TCR repertoires deep-sequenced. Ficoll-Paque density gradient centrifugation was used to isolate peripheral blood mononuclear cells. CD4+ and CD8+ T cells were sorted by FACS or magnetic beads before DNA extraction. TCR beta VDJ combination and CDR3 sequence profiling used genomic DNA as the template. An Illumina HiSeq 2000 was used for TCR repertoire sequencing. The study's processing was this. Repertoire assessment relied on Simpson's diversity index, CDR3 size and DJ length profiles, and TRBV/TRBJ rearrangement plots. The most abundant DNA sequence in the deep sequencing data was defined as the immunodominant clone. CDR3 amino acid sequences were checked for sharing between subjects and were compared against published repertoires and the VDJdb database. TCRdb's own reprocessing of the public reads used fastp at Q25 and MiXCR and kept productive beta chains. Identical CDR3 protein sequences are pooled into one entry, listed with their most common genes and DNA. What appears here as the V and J calls and clone size reflects TCRdb's work, not the paper's. This sample gives some 45,000 distinct CDR3 sequences in total; approximately 67% of them show up just once. About a quarter of the sample is in the top ten clones.

Material for sequencing was sorted CD4+, CD8+, or CD8+CD57+ T cells (not recorded which) from PBMCs. This clonotype was sampled from a human donor in good health, serving as a control.

The CDR3 has the sequence CASSLGLAGGGNGQFF. The DNA sequence is as follows: TGCGCCAGCAGCTTGGGACTAGCGGGGGGAGGCAATGGGCAGTTCTTC. The chain is encoded by TRBV5-1 joined to TRBJ2-1; the junction holds 13 bases that match TRBD2. The CDR3 runs 16 residues from the cysteine to the phenylalanine. Only CDR3 DNA remains: 48 bases, in frame from the first base. The germline V gene specifies SGHRS as CDR1 and YFSETQ as CDR2. The entire variable domain, with the stretches around the CDR3 drawn from the reference TRBV5-1 and TRBJ2-1 proteins, is KAGVTQTPRYLIKTRGQQVTLSCSPISGHRSVSWYQQTPGQGLQFLFEYFSETQRNKGNFPGRFSGRQFSNSRSEMNVSTLELGDSALYLCASSLGLAGGGNGQFFGPGTRLTVL.